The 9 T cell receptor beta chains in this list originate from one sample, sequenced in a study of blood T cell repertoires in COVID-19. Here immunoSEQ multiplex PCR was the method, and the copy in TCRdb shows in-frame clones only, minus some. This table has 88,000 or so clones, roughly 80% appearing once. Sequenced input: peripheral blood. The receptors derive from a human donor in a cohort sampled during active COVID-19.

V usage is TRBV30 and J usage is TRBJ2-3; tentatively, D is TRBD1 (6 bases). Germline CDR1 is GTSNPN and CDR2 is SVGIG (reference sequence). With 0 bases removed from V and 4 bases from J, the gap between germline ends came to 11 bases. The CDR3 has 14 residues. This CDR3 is CAWSVGTRADTQYF. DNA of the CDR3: TGTGCCTGGAGTGTCGGGACAAGGGCAGATACGCAGTATTTT. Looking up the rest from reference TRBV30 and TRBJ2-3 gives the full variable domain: SQTIHQWPATLVQPVGSPLSLECTVEGTSNPNLYWYRQAAGRGLQLLFYSVGIGQISSEVPQNLSASRPQDRQFILSSKKLLLSDSGFYLCAWSVGTRADTQYFGPGTRLTVL.

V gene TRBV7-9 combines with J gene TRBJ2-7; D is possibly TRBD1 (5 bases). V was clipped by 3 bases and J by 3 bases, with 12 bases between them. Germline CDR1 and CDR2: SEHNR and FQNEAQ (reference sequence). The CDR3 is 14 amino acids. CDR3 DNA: TGTGCCAGCAGCTTCGGACAACCTTACTACGAGCAGTACTTC. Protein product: CASSFGQPYYEQYF.

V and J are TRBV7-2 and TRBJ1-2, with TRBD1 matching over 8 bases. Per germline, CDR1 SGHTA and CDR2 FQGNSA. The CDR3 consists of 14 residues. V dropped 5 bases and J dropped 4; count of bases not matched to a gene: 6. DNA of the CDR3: TGTGCCAGCAGCCTCTCACAGGGGGGCTATGGCTACACCTTC. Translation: CASSLSQGGYGYTF. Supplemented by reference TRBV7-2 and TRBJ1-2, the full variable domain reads GAGVSQSPSNKVTEKGKDVELRCDPISGHTALYWYRQSLGQGLEFLIYFQGNSAPDKSGLPSDRFSAERTGGSVSTLTIQRTQQEDSAVYLCASSLSQGGYGYTFGSGTRLTVV.

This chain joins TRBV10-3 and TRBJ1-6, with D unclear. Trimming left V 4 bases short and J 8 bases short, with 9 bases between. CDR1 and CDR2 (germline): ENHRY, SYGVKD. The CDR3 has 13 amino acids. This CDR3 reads CAISGTEDSPLHF. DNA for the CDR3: TGTGCCATCAGTGGTACCGAGGATTCACCCCTCCACTTT.

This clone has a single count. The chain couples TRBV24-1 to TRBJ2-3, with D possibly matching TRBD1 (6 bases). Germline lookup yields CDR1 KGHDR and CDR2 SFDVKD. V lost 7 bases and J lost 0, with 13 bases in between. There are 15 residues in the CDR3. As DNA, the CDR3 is TGTGCCACCAGCCCCCGGACAGCTAGCACAGATACGCAGTATTTT. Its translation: CATSPRTASTDTQYF.

The CDR3 DNA is TGCGCCAGCAGCCCCGCTCAGACAGGGGGTAATGGCTACACCTTC. Its protein is CASSPAQTGGNGYTF. V usage is TRBV5-1 and J usage is TRBJ1-2, with TRBD1 identical over 9 bases. V gave up 4 bases and J gave up 6 bases; unmatched junction bases: 10. Germline V lookup: CDR1 SGHRS, CDR2 YFSETQ. The CDR3 is 15 residues long. The entire variable domain, with the rest obtained from reference TRBV5-1 and TRBJ1-2, is as follows: KAGVTQTPRYLIKTRGQQVTLSCSPISGHRSVSWYQQTPGQGLQFLFEYFSETQRNKGNFPGRFSGRQFSNSRSEMNVSTLELGDSALYLCASSPAQTGGNGYTFGSGTRLTVV.

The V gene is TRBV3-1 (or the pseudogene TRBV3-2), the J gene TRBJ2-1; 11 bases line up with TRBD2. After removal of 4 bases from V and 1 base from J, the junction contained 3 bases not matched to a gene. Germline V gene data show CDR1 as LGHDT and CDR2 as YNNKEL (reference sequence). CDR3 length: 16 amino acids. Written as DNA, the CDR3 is TGTGCCAGCAGCCTTCCTAGCGGGGGGTCCTACAATGAGCAGTTCTTC. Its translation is CASSLPSGGSYNEQFF.

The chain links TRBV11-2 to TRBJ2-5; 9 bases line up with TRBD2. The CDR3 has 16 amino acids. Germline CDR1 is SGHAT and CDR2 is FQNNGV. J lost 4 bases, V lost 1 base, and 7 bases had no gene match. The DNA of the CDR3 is TGTGCCAGCAGCTTAGGTTCCCTGACTAGCGGAGAGACCCAGTACTTC. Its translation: CASSLGSLTSGETQYF. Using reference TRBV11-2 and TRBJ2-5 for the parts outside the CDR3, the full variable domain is EAGVAQSPRYKIIEKRQSVAFWCNPISGHATLYWYQQILGQGPKLLIQFQNNGVVDDSQLPKDRFSAERLKGVDSTLKIQPAKLEDSAVYLCASSLGSLTSGETQYFGPGTRLLVL.

Written as DNA, the CDR3 is TGTGCCAGCGGGACAGGGGCGGCTAACTATGGCTACACCTTC. This sequence encodes CASGTGAANYGYTF. The J gene is TRBJ1-2, the V gene TRBV2, with 10 bases lining up with TRBD1. CDR1 and CDR2 from the germline V gene are SNHLY and FYNNEI. The CDR3 sequence is 14 residues long. Germline trimming cut 8 bases from V and 0 bases from J; bases unmatched to any gene: 3.